Given below is one TCR beta chain in context. Its specificity is not known. The immunoSEQ assay was v3.0, run at survey level. Repertoires were generated with immunoSEQ multiplex PCR, while TCRdb's copy carries only in-frame clones and drops some. Seen here are approximately 24,000 clones, about 80% observed once, and the top ten hold 5.5% to 6%. The germline V gene encodes CDR1 SGHDT and CDR2 YYEEEE. The CDR3 totals 15 residues. V was clipped by 0 bases and J by 5 bases, with 11 bases between them. The source of the sample is a study of long-term antiretroviral therapy in people with HIV. Study-wide results and caveats: Information pertaining to ART adherence, viral resistance or therapeutic modifications was not obtained.

The source material was unsorted PBMCs, sampled 1.1 years before starting antiretroviral therapy. This sequence was found in a young woman with HIV. V and J are TRBV5-6 and TRBJ2-2, with D tentatively TRBD1 (5 bases). The chain's CDR3 is CASSLAGKGTGELFF. Here the CDR3 DNA reads TGTGCCAGCAGCTTGGCTGGGAAGGGGACCGGGGAGCTGTTTTTT.